This record concerns one TCR beta chain sequence. Its antigen is still unknown. These data are taken from a study of T cells expressing NK-cell markers. Study-wide context: Each TCR beta repertoire originated in sorted T cells that were CD3+CD56+NKG2C+, CD3+CD56+NKG2C- or CD3+CD56-NKG2C+.

After re-calling the 5' RACE reads, TCRdb lists one entry per CDR3 protein, DNA absent. The sample includes under 600,000 distinct CDR3 sequences. The CDR3 has 14 residues. Looked up from germline, CDR1 is DFQATT and CDR2 is SNEGSKA (reference sequence). Study-level points and caveats: One observes that, in a few donors, these clonotypes were also the leading ones within the CD3+CD56-NKG2C+ fraction. Whether the expanded NKG2C+ T cell clones recognized HCMV remained unclear.

Sequencing was done on a sample of blood T cells: a sorted CD56 or NKG2C T cell subset, CD4+ or CD8+ T cells, or bulk PBMC T cells (not recorded which). This clonotype was sampled from a woman aged 50 to 60 in good health. The chain has TRBV20-1 and TRBJ2-3; TCRdb gives TRBD1 as the D gene, but with no DNA this cannot be confirmed. CDR3 region: CSASRDGDADTQYF.